The present T cell receptor (beta chain) was sequenced within a study of molecular identifiers for immune sequencing clone quantification. This clonotype has at least ten counts. The antigen is unknown. TCRdb used MiXCR to reprocess the PCR reads, holding one entry per CDR3 protein. The sample carries 400,000 to 600,000 distinct CDR3 sequences, 25% recorded once. General observations from the study: Identical TCR molecules sharing a barcode could underestimate highly expanded clone sizes.

The TCR sequence derives from a human donor in good health. Some libraries in this study had Jurkat cell RNA spiked in. The sample was naive CD8+ T cells from blood, with Jurkat cell RNA spiked in. As for subset: FACS-sorted CD8+CD4-CCR7+CD45RA+ naive T cells.

The CDR3 loop reads CASSLIRDNVRSRWTEAFF. The CDR3 DNA is TGTGCCAGCAGCTTAATCAGGGACAACGTTCGGAGTAGGTGGACTGAAGCTTTCTTT. V and J are TRBV7-2 and TRBJ1-1; a weak D match, TRBD1 (6 bases). The CDR3 is 19 residues long. The germline V gene has CDR1 SGHTA and CDR2 FQGNSA. Trimming took 2 bases from V and 5 from J, leaving 27 bases between them.